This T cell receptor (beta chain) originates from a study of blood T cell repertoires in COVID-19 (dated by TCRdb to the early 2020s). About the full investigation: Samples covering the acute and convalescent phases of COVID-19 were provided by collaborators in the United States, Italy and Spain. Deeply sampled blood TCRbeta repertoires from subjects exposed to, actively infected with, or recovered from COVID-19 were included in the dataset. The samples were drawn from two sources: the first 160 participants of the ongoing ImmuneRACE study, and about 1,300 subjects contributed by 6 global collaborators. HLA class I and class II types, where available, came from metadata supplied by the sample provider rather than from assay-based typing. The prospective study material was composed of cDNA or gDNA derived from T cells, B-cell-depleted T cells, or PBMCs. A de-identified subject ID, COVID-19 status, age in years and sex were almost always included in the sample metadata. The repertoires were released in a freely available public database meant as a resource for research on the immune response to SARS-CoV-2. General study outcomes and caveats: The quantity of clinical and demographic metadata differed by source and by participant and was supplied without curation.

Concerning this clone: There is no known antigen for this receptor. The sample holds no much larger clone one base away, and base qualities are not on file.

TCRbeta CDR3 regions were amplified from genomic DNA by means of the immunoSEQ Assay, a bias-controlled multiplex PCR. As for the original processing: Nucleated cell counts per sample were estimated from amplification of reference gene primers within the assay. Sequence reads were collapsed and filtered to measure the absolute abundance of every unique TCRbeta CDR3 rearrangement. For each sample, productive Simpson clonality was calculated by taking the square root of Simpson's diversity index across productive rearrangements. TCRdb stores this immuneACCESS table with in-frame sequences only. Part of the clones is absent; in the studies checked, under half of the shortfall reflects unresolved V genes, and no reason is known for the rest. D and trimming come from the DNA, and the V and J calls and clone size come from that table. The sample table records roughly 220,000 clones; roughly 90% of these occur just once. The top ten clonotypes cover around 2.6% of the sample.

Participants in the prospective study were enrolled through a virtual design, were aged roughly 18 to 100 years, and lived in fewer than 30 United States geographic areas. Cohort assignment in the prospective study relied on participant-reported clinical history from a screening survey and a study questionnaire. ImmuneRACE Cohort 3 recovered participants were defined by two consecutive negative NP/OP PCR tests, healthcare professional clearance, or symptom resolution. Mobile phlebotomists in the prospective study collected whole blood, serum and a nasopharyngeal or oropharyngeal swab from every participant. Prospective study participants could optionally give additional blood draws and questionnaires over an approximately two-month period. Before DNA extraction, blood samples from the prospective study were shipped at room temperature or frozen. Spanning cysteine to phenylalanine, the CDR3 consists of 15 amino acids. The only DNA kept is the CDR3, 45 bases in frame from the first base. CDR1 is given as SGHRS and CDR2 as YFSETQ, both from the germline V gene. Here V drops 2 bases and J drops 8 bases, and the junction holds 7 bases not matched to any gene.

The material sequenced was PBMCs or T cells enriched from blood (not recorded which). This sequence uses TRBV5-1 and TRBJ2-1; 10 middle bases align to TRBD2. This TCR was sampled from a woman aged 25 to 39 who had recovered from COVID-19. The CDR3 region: CASSFRTSGDYEQFF. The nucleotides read TGCGCCAGCAGCTTCAGAACTAGCGGGGACTATGAGCAGTTCTTC.